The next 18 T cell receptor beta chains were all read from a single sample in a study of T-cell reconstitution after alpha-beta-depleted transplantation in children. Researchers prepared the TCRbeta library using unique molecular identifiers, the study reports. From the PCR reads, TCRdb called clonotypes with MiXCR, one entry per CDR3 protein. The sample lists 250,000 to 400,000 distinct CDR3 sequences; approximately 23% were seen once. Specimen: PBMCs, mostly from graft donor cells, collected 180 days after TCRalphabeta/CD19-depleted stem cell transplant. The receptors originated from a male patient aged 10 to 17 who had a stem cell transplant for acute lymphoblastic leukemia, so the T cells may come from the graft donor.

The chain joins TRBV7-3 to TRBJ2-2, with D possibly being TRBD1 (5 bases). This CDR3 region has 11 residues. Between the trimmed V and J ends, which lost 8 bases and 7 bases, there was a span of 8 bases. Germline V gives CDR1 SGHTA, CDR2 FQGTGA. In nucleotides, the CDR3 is TGTGCCAGCCGTCAGGGCGGGGAGCTGTTTTTT. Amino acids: CASRQGGELFF. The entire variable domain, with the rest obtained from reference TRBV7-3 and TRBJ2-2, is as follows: GAGVSQTPSNKVTEKGKYVELRCDPISGHTALYWYRQSLGQGPEFLIYFQGTGAADDSGLPNDRFFAVRPEGSVSTLKIQRTERGDSAVYLCASRQGGELFFGEGSRLTVL.

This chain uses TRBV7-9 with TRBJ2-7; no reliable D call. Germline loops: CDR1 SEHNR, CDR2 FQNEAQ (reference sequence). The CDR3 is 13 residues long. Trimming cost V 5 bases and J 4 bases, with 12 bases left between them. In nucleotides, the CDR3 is TGTGCCAGCAGCACGTATCGCGTTTACGAGCAGTACTTC. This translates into CASSTYRVYEQYF.

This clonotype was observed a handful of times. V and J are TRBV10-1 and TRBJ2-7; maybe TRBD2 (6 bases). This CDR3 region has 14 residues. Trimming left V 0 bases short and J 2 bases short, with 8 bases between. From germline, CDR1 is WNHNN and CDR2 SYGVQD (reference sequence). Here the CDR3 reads CASSESTGAYEQYF. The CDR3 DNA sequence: TGCGCCAGCAGTGAGTCAACGGGGGCCTACGAGCAGTACTTC.

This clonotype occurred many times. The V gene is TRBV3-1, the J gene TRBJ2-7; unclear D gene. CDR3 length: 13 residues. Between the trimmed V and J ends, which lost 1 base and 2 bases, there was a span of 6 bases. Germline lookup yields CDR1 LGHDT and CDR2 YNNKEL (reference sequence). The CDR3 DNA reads TGTGCCAGCAGCCAAGTTGCCCCCTACGAGCAGTACTTC. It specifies CASSQVAPYEQYF.

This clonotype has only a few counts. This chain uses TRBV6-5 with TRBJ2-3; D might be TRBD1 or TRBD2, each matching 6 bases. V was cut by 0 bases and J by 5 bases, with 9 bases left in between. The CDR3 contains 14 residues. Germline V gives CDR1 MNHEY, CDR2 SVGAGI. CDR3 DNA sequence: TGTGCCAGCAGTTACTCGGGGGGCAGAGATACGCAGTATTTT. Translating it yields CASSYSGGRDTQYF.

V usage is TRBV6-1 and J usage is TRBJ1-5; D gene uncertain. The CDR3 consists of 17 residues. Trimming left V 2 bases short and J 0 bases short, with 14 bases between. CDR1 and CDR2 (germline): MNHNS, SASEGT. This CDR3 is CASSERHWIYSNQPQHF. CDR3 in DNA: TGTGCCAGCAGTGAACGACACTGGATTTATAGCAATCAGCCCCAGCATTTT.

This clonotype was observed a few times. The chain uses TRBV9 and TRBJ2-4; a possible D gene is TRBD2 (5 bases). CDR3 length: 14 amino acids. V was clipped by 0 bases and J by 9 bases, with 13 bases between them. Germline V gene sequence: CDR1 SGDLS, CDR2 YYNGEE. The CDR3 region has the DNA TGTGCCAGCAGCGTAGATGGAGGCATCGGCATTCAGTACTTC. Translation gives CASSVDGGIGIQYF. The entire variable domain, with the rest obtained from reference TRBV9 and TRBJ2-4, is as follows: DSGVTQTPKHLITATGQRVTLRCSPRSGDLSVYWYQQSLDQGLQFLIQYYNGEERAKGNILERFSAQQFPDLHSELNLSSLELGDSALYFCASSVDGGIGIQYFGAGTRLSVL.

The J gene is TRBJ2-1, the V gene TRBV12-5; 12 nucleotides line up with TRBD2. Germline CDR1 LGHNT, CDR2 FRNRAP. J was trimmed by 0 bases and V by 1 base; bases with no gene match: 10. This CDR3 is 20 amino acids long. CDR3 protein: CASGLGRLAGDRISYNEQFF. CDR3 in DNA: TGTGCTAGTGGTTTGGGGAGACTAGCGGGGGACCGGATCTCCTACAATGAGCAGTTCTTC.

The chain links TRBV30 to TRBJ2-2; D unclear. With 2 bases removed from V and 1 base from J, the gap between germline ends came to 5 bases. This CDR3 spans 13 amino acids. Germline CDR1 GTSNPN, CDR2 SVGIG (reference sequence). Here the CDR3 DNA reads TGTGCCTGGAGTCCGGTGAACACCGGGGAGCTGTTTTTT. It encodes CAWSPVNTGELFF.

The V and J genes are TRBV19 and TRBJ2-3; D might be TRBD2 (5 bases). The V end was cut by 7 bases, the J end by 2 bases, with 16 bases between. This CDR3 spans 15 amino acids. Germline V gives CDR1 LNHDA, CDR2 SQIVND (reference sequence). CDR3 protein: CASTQDWRVTDTQYF. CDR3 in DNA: TGTGCCAGTACCCAGGACTGGCGGGTCACAGATACGCAGTATTTT.

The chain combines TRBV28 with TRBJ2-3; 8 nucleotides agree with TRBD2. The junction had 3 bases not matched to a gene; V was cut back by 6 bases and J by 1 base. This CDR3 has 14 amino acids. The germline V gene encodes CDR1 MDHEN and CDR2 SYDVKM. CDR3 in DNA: TGTGCCAGCAGATCTAGCGGGCGCACAGATACGCAGTATTTT. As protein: CASRSSGRTDTQYF. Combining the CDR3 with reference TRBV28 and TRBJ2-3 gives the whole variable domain DVKVTQSSRYLVKRTGEKVFLECVQDMDHENMFWYRQDPGLGLRLIYFSYDVKMKEKGDIPEGYSVSREKKERFSLILESASTNQTSMYLCASRSSGRTDTQYFGPGTRLTVL.

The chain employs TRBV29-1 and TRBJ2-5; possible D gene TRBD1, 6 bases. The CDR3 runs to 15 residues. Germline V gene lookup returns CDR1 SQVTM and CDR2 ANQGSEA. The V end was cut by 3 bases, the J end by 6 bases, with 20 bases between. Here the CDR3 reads CSVEDQGRGIQTQYF. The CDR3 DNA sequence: TGCAGCGTTGAGGATCAGGGCAGGGGAATACAGACCCAGTACTTC.

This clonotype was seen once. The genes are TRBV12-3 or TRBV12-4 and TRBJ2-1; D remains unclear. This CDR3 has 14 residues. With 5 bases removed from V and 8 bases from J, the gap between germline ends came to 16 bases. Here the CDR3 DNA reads TGTGCCAGCAGTCCCCTGGGCTTTCTCTATGAGCAGTTCTTC. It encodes CASSPLGFLYEQFF.

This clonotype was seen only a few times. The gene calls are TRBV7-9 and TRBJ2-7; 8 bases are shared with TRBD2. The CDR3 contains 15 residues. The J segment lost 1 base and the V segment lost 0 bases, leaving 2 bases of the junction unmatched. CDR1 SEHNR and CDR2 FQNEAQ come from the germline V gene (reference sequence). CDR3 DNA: TGTGCCAGCAGCTTAGCCGGGACTAGTTCCTACGAGCAGTACTTC. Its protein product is CASSLAGTSSYEQYF.

The CDR3 here is CASSLGRPPYEQYF. In DNA form, the CDR3 reads TGTGCCAGCAGTTTAGGCAGGCCCCCCTACGAGCAGTACTTC. The chain uses TRBV12-3 or TRBV12-4 and TRBJ2-7; unclear D gene. V gave up 1 base and J gave up 2 bases, with 9 bases separating them. This CDR3 has 14 residues.

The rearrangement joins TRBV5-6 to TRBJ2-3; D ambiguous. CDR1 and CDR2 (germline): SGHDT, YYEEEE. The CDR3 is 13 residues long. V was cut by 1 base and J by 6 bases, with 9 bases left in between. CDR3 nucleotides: TGTGCCAGCAGCTTGCCCCTAGACGATACGCAGTATTTT. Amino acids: CASSLPLDDTQYF.

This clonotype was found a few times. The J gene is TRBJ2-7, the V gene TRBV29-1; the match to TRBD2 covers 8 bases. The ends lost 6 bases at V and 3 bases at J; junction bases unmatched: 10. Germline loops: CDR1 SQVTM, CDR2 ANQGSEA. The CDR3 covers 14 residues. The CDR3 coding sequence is TGCAGCGTGGCGGGGGGCGAGGGTAACTACGAGCAGTACTTC. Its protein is CSVAGGEGNYEQYF.

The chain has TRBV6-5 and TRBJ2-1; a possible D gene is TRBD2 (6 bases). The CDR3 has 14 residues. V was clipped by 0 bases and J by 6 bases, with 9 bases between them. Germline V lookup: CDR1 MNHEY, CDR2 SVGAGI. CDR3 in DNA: TGTGCCAGCAGTTACTCTGGGGGGAGCAATGAGCAGTTCTTC. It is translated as CASSYSGGSNEQFF.